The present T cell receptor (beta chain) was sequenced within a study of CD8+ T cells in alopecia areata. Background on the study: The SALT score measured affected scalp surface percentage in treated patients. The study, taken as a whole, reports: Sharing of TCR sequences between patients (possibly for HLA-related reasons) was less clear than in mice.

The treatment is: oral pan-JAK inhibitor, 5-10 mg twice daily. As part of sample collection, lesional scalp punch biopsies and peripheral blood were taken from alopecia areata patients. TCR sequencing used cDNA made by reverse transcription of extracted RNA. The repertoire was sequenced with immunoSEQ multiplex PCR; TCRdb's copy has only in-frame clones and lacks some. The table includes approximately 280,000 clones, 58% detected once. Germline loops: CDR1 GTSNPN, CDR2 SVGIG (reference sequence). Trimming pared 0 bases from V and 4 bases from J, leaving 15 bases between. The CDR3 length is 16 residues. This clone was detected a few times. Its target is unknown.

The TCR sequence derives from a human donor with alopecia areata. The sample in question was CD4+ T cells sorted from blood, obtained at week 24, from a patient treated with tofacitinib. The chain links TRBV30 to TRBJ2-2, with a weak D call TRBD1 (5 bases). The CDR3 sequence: CAWSVRQGSVTGELFF. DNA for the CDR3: TGTGCCTGGAGTGTACGTCAGGGCTCTGTCACCGGGGAGCTGTTTTTT.